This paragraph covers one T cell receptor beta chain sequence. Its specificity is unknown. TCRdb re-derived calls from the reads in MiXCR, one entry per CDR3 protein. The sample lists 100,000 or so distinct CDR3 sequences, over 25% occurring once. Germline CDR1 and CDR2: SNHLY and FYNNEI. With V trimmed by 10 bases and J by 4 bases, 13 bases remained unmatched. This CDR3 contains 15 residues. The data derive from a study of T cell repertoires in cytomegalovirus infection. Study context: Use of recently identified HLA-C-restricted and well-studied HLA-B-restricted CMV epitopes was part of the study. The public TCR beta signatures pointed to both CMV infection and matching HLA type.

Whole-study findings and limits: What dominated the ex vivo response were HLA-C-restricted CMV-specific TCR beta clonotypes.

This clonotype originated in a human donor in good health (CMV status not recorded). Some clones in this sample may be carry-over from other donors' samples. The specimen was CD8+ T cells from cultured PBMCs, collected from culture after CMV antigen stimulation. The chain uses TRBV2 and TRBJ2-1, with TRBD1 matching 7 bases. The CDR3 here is CAKRAPRTGYNEQFF. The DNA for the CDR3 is TGTGCCAAGAGAGCCCCCAGGACAGGTTACAATGAGCAGTTCTTC.